This T cell receptor beta chain came from a study of CD8 T cells in Susac syndrome. CDR3 length: 17 residues. Germline CDR1 is MNHNS and CDR2 is SASEGT. Trimming cost V 6 bases and J 2 bases, with 19 bases left between them. Reverse transcription of about 0.5 to 1 ug RNA used random hexamers. MiXCR, applied by TCRdb to the immunoSEQ multiplex PCR reads, yields one record per CDR3 protein. The sample contains 200,000 or so distinct CDR3 sequences, almost 96% of which appear only once. Negative isolation yielded the CD8+ and CD4+ T cells, while FACS enriched the TEMRA cells. This sequence was found in a human donor with multiple sclerosis. This chain connects TRBV6-1 to TRBJ2-2; D is perhaps TRBD1 (5 bases). What was sequenced was CD4+ T cells from PBMCs. The CDR3 protein is CASSPTDTPKNTGELFF. The CDR3 DNA sequence: TGTGCCAGCAGCCCGACAGACACTCCAAAAAACACCGGGGAGCTGTTTTTT.